These 20 T cell receptor beta chains originate from one sample sequenced in a study of blood T cell repertoires in COVID-19. Profiled with immunoSEQ multiplex PCR; TCRdb holds only in-frame clones, not every one. There are 350,000 to 500,000 clones in the sample; roughly 89% occur only once, and 0.7% to 0.85% lies in the top ten. Input material: peripheral blood. The receptors were sampled from a man aged 18 to 29 with COVID-19, enrolled during active disease.

This clone was detected only once. J is TRBJ1-1 and V is TRBV3-1 (or the pseudogene TRBV3-2); no clear D. Germline V lookup: CDR1 LGHDT, CDR2 YNNKEL (reference sequence). The CDR3 sequence is 14 residues long. The V gene lost 2 bases and the J gene lost 5 bases, with 12 bases spanning the gap. The CDR3 DNA follows: TGTGCCAGCAGCCAAAGTTTAGGAGGGACTGAAGCTTTCTTT. Translation: CASSQSLGGTEAFF.

J is TRBJ2-1 and V is TRBV19; 9 bases are a match to TRBD1. V lost 5 bases, J lost 4 bases, and 9 bases stayed unmatched. Germline CDR1 reads LNHDA; CDR2 reads SQIVND (reference sequence). The CDR3 has 16 residues. The CDR3 nucleotides read TGTGCCAGTAGTTGGGGATCGGGACAGGGATACAATGAGCAGTTCTTC. Translated, it gives CASSWGSGQGYNEQFF.

V gene TRBV29-1 combines with J gene TRBJ2-3, with D possibly matching TRBD1 (5 bases). The CDR3 is made up of 13 amino acids. CDR1 and CDR2 from the germline V gene are SQVTM and ANQGSEA. With 1 base removed from V and 6 bases from J, the gap between germline ends came to 11 bases. DNA of the CDR3: TGCAGCGTTGAAGGGGTGTGGGGCGATACGCAGTATTTT. Translating it yields CSVEGVWGDTQYF.

The rearrangement links TRBV7-2 to TRBJ1-2, with D unclear. The CDR3 consists of 15 residues. CDR1 is SGHTA, CDR2 FQGNSA, per germline. V was trimmed by 1 base and J by 7 bases, leaving 16 bases between them. CDR3 nucleotide sequence: TGTGCCAGCAGCTTAGGATACCCACTCGGGAGTGGCTACACCTTC. Residues: CASSLGYPLGSGYTF.

CDR3 amino acids: CASSIPSGFMDTQYF. The CDR3 nucleotides are TGTGCCAGTAGTATCCCATCAGGATTTATGGATACGCAGTATTTT. The rearrangement uses TRBV19 and TRBJ2-3; D is ambiguous. This CDR3 has 15 amino acids. CDR1 LNHDA and CDR2 SQIVND come from the germline V gene (reference sequence). Deletions cut 3 bases from V and 6 bases from J, with 16 bases between.

The V gene is TRBV7-2, the J gene TRBJ2-5; D not certain. The CDR3 consists of 11 residues. Germline assignment: CDR1 SGHTA and CDR2 FQGNSA. The V end was cut by 5 bases, the J end by 7 bases, with 8 bases between. CDR3 residues: CASSVSWTQYF. As DNA, the CDR3 is TGTGCCAGCAGCGTTAGCTGGACCCAGTACTTC.

The chain has TRBV21-1 and TRBJ2-7; TRBD1, as called in the table, went unchecked against the DNA. TRBV21-1 is a known pseudogene. The CDR3 covers 18 residues. The CDR3 sequence is CASSTAPGGAPDVYEQYF. In nucleotides, the CDR3 is TGTGCCAGCAGCACAGCACCAGGGGGCGCCCCCGACGTCTACGAGCAGTACTTC.

This chain links TRBV11-3 with TRBJ2-5; tentatively, D is TRBD2 (6 bases). V lost 9 bases and J lost 0, with 11 bases in between. Per germline, CDR1 SGHNT and CDR2 YENEEA. CDR3 length: 13 amino acids. CDR3 DNA: TGTGCCAGTGGGCGGGACGACCAAGAGACCCAGTACTTC. Residues: CASGRDDQETQYF.

The J gene is TRBJ2-2, the V gene TRBV15; TRBD2 aligns across 8 bases. There are 16 residues in the CDR3. The ends lost 0 bases at V and 1 base at J; junction bases unmatched: 1. Germline CDR1 is LNHNV and CDR2 is YYDKDF (reference sequence). This chain's CDR3 is CATSREAGGNTGELFF. CDR3 nucleotides: TGTGCCACCAGCAGAGAGGCGGGAGGGAACACCGGGGAGCTGTTTTTT.

For the CDR3, the DNA is TGTGCCAGCAGCCCGAGAGGGGGAGAGACCCAGTACTTC. This encodes CASSPRGGETQYF. The genes are TRBV9 and TRBJ2-5; TRBD1 might be the D (6 bases). With 4 bases removed from V and 4 bases from J, the gap between germline ends came to 11 bases. The CDR3 contains 13 residues. Germline V gene data show CDR1 as SGDLS and CDR2 as YYNGEE.

The V and J genes are TRBV4-1 and TRBJ2-1, with TRBD2 matching over 9 bases. The length of the CDR3 is 17 residues. Germline loops: CDR1 MGHRA, CDR2 YSYEKL. With 0 bases clipped from V and 4 bases from J, the junction kept 7 bases outside the gene matches. This chain's CDR3 is CASSQDRGLAGYNEQFF. CDR3 bases: TGCGCCAGCAGCCAAGATAGGGGACTAGCCGGATACAATGAGCAGTTCTTC.

CDR3 sequence reads: CALAARNTIYF. For the CDR3, the DNA is TGTGCCCTGGCCGCCCGTAACACCATATATTTT. The genes are TRBV19 and TRBJ1-3; D unresolved. V lost 11 bases and J lost 7, with 12 bases in between. This CDR3 contains 11 residues. Germline V CDR1 and CDR2: LNHDA, SQIVND (reference sequence).

The chain links TRBV6-1 to TRBJ2-2, with TRBD2 as a possible D gene (7 bases). This CDR3 region has 15 residues. Trimming took 1 base from V and 4 from J, leaving 10 bases between them. Germline values: CDR1 MNHNS, CDR2 SASEGT. CDR3 sequence: CASSEGGGGTGELFF. DNA for the CDR3: TGTGCCAGCAGTGAAGGGGGGGGCGGCACCGGGGAGCTGTTTTTT.

The gene calls are TRBV11-2 and TRBJ2-1; 9 bases agree with TRBD1. V gave up 1 base and J gave up 8 bases; unmatched junction bases: 3. This CDR3 has 14 amino acids. The germline CDR1 and CDR2 sequences are SGHAT and FQNNGV. CDR3 in amino acids: CASSLGDRVYEQFF. The CDR3 DNA is TGTGCCAGCAGCTTAGGGGACAGGGTGTATGAGCAGTTCTTC.

This clone was detected only a few times. The chain carries TRBV5-8 and TRBJ1-5; no reliable D call. The CDR3 contains 15 residues. Germline V CDR1 and CDR2: SGHTS, YDEGEE. The germline V and J ends were trimmed by 0 bases and 2 bases, with 9 bases remaining between them. The chain's CDR3 is CASSLGGIGNQPQHF. The CDR3 DNA follows: TGTGCCAGCAGCTTGGGAGGGATTGGCAATCAGCCCCAGCATTTT.

This chain uses TRBV6-5 with TRBJ1-1; the D gene is possibly TRBD1 (5 bases). The CDR3 sequence is 13 residues long. V was trimmed by 0 bases and J by 6 bases, leaving 8 bases between them. Germline CDR1 and CDR2: MNHEY and SVGAGI. As DNA, the CDR3 is TGTGCCAGCAGTTACTCACAAGGGGCTGAAGCTTTCTTT. Its protein is CASSYSQGAEAFF.

The rearrangement joins TRBV9 to TRBJ2-5; weak D call: TRBD2 (6 bases). Germline loops: CDR1 SGDLS, CDR2 YYNGEE. Deletions cut 2 bases from V and 4 bases from J, with 12 bases between. The CDR3 runs 14 residues. CDR3 sequence (DNA): TGTGCCAGCAGCGTCGGCCTGGGGGGAGAGACCCAGTACTTC. It yields the protein CASSVGLGGETQYF.

This chain uses TRBV27 with TRBJ2-1; D is unclear. The V end was cut by 3 bases, the J end by 6 bases, with 12 bases between. CDR1 is MNHEY, CDR2 SMNVEV, per germline (reference sequence). CDR3 size: 14 residues. Written as DNA, the CDR3 is TGTGCCAGCAGTTTCTCAAACGCGGCCAATGAGCAGTTCTTC. Translation: CASSFSNAANEQFF.

The chain recombines TRBV19 with TRBJ1-1; D not certain. The germline CDR1 and CDR2 sequences are LNHDA and SQIVND (reference sequence). Trimming removed 6 bases from V and 7 bases from J, with 12 bases in between. The CDR3 length is 12 residues. CDR3 protein: CASSVGGGEAFF. The CDR3 nucleotides are TGTGCCAGTAGCGTTGGCGGAGGTGAAGCTTTCTTT.

A word on this clone: This specimen includes other DNA sequences encoding the same CDR3. For the CDR3, the DNA is TGTGCCACCAGCAGAGTGCGGGGGTCACCCCTCCACTTT. It yields the protein CATSRVRGSPLHF. The chain joins TRBV15 to TRBJ1-6; tentatively, D is TRBD1 (5 bases). Trimming pared 1 base from V and 10 bases from J, leaving 8 bases between. This CDR3 has 13 residues. The germline gives CDR1 LNHNV, CDR2 YYDKDF (reference sequence). Complete variable domain (other parts from reference TRBV15 and TRBJ1-6): DAMVIQNPRYQVTQFGKPVTLSCSQTLNHNVMYWYQQKSSQAPKLLFHYYDKDFNNEADTPDNFQSRRPNTSFCFLDIRSPGLGDTAMYLCATSRVRGSPLHFGNGTRLTVT.